This T cell receptor (beta chain) was found in a study of blood T cell repertoires in COVID-19. This CDR3 has 14 amino acids. V was trimmed by 4 bases and J by 9 bases, leaving 19 bases between them. CDR1 and CDR2 from the germline V gene are SGHDT and YYEEEE. Study processing details: Nucleated cell counts were estimated from reference gene primer amplification. The protocol was immunoSEQ multiplex PCR, while the TCRdb copy is restricted to in-frame clones and leaves out a portion. V, J and clone size reflect that table, while D and trimming were determined from the DNA. The sample includes 150,000 to 200,000 clones, approximately 95% of them seen just once.

The chain uses TRBV5-6 and TRBJ1-1, with D perhaps TRBD1 (5 bases). Input material: peripheral blood. The clonotype comes from a woman aged 55-69 years with COVID-19, enrolled during active disease. The CDR3 spells CASSPWRRGIKAFF. In DNA, the CDR3 is TGTGCCAGCAGCCCCTGGAGGAGGGGAATTAAAGCTTTCTTT.